This TCR beta chain originates from a study of OX40 agonist ivuxolimab in advanced cancers. Overall study: Past anti-PD-1, anti-PD-L1 or anti-CTLA-4 therapy was accepted, and 35% to 45% had received some.

Profiled with immunoSEQ multiplex PCR; TCRdb holds only in-frame clones, not every one. The table shows roughly 56,000 clones, with around 88% occurring only once. Germline V lookup: CDR1 LNHDA, CDR2 SQIVND (reference sequence). Between the trimmed V and J ends, which lost 4 bases and 1 base, there was a span of 22 bases. CDR3 size: 18 residues. The rearrangement joins TRBV19 to TRBJ1-2; tentatively, D is TRBD1 (6 bases). The TCR sequence derives from an adult with an advanced solid tumor such as melanoma, head and neck, liver or kidney cancer. The material was CD4+ or CD8+ T cells sorted from blood, obtained in a trial of the OX40 agonist ivuxolimab. CDR3 nucleotides: TGTGCCAGTAGTAAGAAAAACCCCGGGACACCATATAACTATGGCTACACCTTC. Amino acid sequence: CASSKKNPGTPYNYGYTF.